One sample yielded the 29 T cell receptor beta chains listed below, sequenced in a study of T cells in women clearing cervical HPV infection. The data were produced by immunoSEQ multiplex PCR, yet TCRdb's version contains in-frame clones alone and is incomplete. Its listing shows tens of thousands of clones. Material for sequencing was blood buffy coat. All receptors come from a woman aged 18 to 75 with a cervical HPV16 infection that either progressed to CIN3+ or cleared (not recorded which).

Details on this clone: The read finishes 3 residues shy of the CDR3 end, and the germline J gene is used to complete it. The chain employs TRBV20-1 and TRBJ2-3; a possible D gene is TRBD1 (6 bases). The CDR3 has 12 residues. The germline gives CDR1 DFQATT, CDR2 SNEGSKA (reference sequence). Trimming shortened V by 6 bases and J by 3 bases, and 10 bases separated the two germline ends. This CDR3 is CSAQDSTDTQYF. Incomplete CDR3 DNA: TGCAGTGCCCAGGACAGTACAGATACG.

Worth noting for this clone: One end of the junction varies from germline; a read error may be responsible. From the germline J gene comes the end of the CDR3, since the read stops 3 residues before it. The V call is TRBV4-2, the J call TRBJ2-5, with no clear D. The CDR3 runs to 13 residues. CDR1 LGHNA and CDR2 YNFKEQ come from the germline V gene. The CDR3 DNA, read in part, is TGCGCCAGCAGCCAAGATCTCCAAGAGACC. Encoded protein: CASSQDLQET. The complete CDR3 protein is CASSQDLQETQYF.

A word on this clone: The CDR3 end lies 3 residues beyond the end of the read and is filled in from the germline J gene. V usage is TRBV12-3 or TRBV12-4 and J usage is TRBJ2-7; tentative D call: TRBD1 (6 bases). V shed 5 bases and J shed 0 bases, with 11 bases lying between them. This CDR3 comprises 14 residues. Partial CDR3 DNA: TGTGCCAGCAGTCCTACAGGGACCTCCTACGAG. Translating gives CASSPTGTSYE. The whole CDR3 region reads CASSPTGTSYEQYF.

The CDR3 region is CASRAGTGRDSPLFF. The CDR3 DNA, read in part, is TGTGCCAGCAGGGCCGGGACAGGGAGGGATTCACCG. The V and J genes are TRBV2 and TRBJ2-2, with 9 bases fitting TRBD1. The CDR3 is cut off 3 residues early in the read; its end comes from the germline J gene. The germline V gene has CDR1 SNHLY and CDR2 FYNNEI. This CDR3 is 15 amino acids long. Variable domain in full (rest from reference TRBV2 and TRBJ2-2): EPEVTQTPSHQVTQMGQEVILRCVPISNHLYFYWYRQILGQKVEFLVSFYNNEISEKSEIFDDQFSVERPDGSNFTLKIRSTKLEDSAMYFCASRAGTGRDSPLFFGEGSRLTVL.

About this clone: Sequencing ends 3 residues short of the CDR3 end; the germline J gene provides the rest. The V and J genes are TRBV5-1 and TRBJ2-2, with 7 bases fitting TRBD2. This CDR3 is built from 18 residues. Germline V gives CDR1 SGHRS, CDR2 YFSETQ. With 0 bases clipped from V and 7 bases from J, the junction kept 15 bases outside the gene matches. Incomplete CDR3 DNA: TGCGCCAGCAGCTTGGCCGCGGGTAGCGGGCCTACGGGCGGGGAG. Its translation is CASSLAAGSGPTGGE. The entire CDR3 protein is CASSLAAGSGPTGGELFF.

The CDR3 sequence: CASSQDQTSTDTYTF. The DNA read from the CDR3 is TGTGCCAGCAGCCAAGACCAGACCAGCACAGATACC. This chain connects TRBV7-9 to TRBJ1-2, with D unclear. The read ends 3 residues early relative to the CDR3; the germline J gene fills the gap. Germline lookup yields CDR1 SEHNR and CDR2 FQNEAQ (reference sequence). This CDR3 has 15 amino acids.

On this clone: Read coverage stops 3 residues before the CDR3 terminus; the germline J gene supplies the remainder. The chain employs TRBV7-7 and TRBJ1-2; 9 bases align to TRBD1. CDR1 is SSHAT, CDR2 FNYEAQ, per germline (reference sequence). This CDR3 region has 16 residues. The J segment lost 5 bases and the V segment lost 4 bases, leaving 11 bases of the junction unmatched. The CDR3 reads CASSSCPGQGGYGYTF. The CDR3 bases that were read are TGTGCCAGCAGCTCATGCCCGGGACAGGGTGGGTATGGC.

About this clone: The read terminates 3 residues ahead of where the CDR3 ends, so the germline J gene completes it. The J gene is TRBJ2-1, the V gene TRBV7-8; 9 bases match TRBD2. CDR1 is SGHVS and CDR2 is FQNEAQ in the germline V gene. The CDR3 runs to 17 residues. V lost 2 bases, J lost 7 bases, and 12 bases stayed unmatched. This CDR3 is CASSLQGGGGSNNEQFF. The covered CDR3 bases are TGTGCCAGCAGCTTACAGGGCGGGGGGGGAAGTAATAATGAG.

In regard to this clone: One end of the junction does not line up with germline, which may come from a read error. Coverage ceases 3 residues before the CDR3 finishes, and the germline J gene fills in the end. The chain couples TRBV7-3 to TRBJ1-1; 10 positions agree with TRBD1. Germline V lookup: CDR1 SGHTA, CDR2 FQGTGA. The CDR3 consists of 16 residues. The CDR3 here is CASSSGTGEMNTEAFF. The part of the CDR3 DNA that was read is TGTGCCAGCAGCTCCGGGACAGGGGAGATGAATACTGAA.

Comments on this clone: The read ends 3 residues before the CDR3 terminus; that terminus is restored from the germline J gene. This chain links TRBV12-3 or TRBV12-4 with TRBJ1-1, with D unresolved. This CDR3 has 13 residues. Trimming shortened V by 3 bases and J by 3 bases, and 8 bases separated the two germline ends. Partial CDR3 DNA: TGTGCCAGCAGTTTGTCCCGGGACACTGAA. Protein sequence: CASSLSRDTE. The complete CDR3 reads CASSLSRDTEAFF.

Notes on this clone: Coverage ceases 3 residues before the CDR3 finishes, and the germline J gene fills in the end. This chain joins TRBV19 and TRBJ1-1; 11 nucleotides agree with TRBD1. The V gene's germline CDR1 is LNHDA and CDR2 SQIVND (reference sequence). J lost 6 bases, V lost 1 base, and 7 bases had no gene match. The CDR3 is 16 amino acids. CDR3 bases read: TGTGCCAGTAGTATAGGAGGGACAGGGGGAGTGGCTGAA. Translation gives CASSIGGTGGVAE. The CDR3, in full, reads CASSIGGTGGVAEAFF.

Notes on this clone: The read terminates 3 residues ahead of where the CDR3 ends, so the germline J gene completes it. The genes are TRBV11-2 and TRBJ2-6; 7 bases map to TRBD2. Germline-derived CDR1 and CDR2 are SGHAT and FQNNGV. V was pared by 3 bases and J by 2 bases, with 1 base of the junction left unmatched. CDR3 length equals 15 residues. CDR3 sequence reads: CASSLAGAGANVLTF. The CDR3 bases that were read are TGTGCCAGCAGCTTGGCGGGGGCTGGGGCCAACGTC.

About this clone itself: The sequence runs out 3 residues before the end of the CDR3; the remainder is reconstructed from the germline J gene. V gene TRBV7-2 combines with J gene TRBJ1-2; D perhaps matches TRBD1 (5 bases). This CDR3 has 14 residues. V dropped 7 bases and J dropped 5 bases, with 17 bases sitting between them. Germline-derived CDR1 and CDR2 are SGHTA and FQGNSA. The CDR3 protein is CASNDQGFGYGYTF. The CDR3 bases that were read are TGTGCCAGCAACGATCAGGGATTTGGGTATGGC.

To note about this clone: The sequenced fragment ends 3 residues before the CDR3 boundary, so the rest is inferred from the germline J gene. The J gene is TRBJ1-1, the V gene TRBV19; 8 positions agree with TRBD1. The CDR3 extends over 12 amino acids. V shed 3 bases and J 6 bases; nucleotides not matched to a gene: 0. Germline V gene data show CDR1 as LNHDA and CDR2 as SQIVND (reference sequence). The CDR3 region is CASSMTGAEAFF. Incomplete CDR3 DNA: TGTGCCAGTAGTATGACAGGGGCTGAA.

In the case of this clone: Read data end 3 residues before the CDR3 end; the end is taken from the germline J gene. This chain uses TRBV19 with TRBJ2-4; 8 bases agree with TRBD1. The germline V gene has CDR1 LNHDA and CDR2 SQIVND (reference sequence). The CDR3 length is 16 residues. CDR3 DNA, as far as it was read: TGTGCCAGTAGGCTCGCCGGGACAGGAGAATTCTATGGT. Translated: CASRLAGTGEFYG. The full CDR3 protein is CASRLAGTGEFYGQYF.

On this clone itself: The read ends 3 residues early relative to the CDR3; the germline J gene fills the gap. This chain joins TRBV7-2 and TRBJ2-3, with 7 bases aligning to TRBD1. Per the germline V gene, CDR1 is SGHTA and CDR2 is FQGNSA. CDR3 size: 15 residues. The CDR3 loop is CASPIPGTAVETQYF. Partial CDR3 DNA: TGTGCCAGCCCCATACCCGGGACAGCCGTAGAGACG.

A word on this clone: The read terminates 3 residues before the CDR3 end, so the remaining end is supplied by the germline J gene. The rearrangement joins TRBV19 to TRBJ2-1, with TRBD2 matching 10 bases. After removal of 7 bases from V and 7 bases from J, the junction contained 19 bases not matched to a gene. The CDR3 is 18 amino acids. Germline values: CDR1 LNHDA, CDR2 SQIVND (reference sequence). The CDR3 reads CASKKLAGKIGVKNEQFF. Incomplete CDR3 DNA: TGTGCCAGTAAAAAACTAGCGGGAAAGATCGGAGTCAAAAATGAG.

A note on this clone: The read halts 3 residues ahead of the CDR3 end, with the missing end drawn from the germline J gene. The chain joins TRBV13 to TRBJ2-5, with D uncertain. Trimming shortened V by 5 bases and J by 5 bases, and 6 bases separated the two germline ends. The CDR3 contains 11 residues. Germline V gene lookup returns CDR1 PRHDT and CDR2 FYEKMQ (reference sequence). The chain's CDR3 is CASSQGETQYF. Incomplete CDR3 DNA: TGTGCCAGCAGCCAAGGGGAGACC.

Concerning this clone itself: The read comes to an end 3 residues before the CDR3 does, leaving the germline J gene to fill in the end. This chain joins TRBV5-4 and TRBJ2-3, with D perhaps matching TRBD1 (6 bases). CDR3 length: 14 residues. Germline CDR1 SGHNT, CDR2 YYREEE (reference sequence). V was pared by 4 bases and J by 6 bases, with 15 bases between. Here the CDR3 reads CASSPGDTMDTQYF. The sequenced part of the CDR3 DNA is TGTGCCAGCAGCCCCGGGGACACCATGGATACG.

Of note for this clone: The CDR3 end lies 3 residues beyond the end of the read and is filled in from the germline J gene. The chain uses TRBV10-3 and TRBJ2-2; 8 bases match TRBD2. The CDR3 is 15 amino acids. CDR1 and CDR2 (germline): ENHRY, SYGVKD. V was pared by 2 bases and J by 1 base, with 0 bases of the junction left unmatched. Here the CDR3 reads CAISETSGNTGELFF. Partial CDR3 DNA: TGTGCCATCAGTGAGACTAGCGGGAACACCGGGGAG.

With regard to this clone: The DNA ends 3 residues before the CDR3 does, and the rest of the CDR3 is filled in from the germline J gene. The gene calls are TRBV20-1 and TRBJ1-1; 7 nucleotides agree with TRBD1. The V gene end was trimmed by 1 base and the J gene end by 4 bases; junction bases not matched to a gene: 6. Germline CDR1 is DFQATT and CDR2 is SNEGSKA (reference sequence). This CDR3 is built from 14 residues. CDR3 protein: CSARAGGRSTEAFF. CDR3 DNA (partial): TGCAGTGCTAGAGCAGGGGGAAGGAGCACTGAA.

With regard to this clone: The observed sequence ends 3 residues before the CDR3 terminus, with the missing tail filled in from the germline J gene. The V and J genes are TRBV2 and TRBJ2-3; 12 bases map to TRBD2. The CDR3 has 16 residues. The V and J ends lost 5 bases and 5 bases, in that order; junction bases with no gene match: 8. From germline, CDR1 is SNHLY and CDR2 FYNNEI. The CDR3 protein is CASSSLGLAGLDTQYF. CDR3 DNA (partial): TGTGCCAGCAGTTCGCTGGGACTAGCGGGCTTAGATACG.

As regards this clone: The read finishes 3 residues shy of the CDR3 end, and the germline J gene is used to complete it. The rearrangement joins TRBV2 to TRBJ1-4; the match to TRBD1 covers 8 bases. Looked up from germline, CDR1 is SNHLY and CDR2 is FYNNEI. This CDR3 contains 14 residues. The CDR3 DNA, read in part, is TGTGCCAGCAGTGGAGACAGGGGAAATTCACCA. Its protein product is CASSGDRGNSP. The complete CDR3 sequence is CASSGDRGNSPLFF.

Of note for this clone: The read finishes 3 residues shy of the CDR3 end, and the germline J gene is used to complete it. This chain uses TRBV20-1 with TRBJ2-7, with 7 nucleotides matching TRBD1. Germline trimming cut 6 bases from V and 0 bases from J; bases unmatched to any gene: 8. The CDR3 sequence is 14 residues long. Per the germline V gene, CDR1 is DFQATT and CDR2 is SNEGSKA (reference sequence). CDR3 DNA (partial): TGCAGTGCGGAGAGGGACAGATTCTCCTACGAG. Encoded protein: CSAERDRFSYE. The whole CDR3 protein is CSAERDRFSYEQYF.

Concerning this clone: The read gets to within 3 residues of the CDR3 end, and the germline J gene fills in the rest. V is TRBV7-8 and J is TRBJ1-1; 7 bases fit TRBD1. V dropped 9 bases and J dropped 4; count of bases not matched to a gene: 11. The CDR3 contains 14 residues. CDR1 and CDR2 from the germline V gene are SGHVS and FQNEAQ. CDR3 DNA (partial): TGTGCCAGTAAAGTATTACAGGGGAGCACTGAA. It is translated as CASKVLQGSTE. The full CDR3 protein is CASKVLQGSTEAFF. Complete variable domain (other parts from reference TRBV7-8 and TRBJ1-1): GAGVSQSPRYKVAKRGQDVALRCDPISGHVSLFWYQQALGQGPEFLTYFQNEAQLDKSGLPSDRFFAERPEGSVSTLKIQRTQQEDSAVYLCASKVLQGSTEAFFGQGTRLTVV.

CDR3 protein: CASSLGGGALNTEAFF. CDR3 bases read: TGTGCCAGCAGCTTGGGGGGGGGCGCCCTGAACACTGAA. The V call is TRBV5-4, the J call TRBJ1-1; possibly TRBD1 for D (6 bases). The read stops 3 residues short of the end of the CDR3; the missing end is completed from the germline J gene. This CDR3 has 16 amino acids. Per the germline V gene, CDR1 is SGHNT and CDR2 is YYREEE (reference sequence). Trimming shortened V by 0 bases and J by 0 bases, and 12 bases separated the two germline ends.

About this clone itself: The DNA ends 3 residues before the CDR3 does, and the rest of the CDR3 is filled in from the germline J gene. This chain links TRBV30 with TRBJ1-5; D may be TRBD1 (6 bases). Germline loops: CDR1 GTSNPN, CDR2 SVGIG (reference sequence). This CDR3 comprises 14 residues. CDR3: CAWDYSGGTDPQHF. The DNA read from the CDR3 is TGTGCCTGGGATTATAGCGGGGGCACAGATCCC.

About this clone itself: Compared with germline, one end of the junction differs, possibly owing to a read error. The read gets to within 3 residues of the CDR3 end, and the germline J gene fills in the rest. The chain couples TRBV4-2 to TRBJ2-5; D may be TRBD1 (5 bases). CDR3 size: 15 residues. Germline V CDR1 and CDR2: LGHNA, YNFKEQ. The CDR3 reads CASSQEAGNQETQYF. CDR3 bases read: TGCGCCAGCAGCCAAGAGGCAGGGAACCAAGAGACC.

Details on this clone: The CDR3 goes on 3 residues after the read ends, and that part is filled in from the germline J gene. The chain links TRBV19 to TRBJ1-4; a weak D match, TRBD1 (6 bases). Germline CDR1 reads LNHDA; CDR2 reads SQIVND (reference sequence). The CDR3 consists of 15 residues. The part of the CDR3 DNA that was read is TGTGCCAGCCGGCAGGGGAGTGAATCAAATTCACCA. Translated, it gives CASRQGSESNSP. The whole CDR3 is CASRQGSESNSPLFF.